Sequencing of this TCR beta chain was carried out in a study of human T cells and chemical hapten exposure. Study at large: The study lasted approximately 26 weeks, and patients were dosed weekly with diphenylcyclopropenone on the scalp throughout. Reading of the patch tests, which applied 0.01% DPC to the upper back, occurred at 6 days. Study findings and constraints: Large CDR3 similarity clusters arose significantly more often from expanded TCRs than from controls. Donors in the study had alopecia, meaning their immune response may differ from healthy people's.

The time point is: pre-sensitization, week 0. Treatment described: therapeutic diphenylcyclopropenone sensitization with weekly scalp DPC. TCRdb fed the RACE reads into MiXCR, producing one record per CDR3 protein. The sample yields under 300,000 distinct CDR3 sequences, roughly 7.7% seen once. There are 13 residues in the CDR3. V was shortened by 3 bases and J by 8 bases, with 11 bases between the two germline ends. The germline CDR1 and CDR2 sequences are MNHEY and SMNVEV (reference sequence). The sample holds a few counts of this clonotype. Its antigen is still unknown. This TCR derives from a man aged 18 to 35 with alopecia areata. Some clones in this sample may be carry-over from other donors' samples. This sequence joins TRBV27 and TRBJ1-5, with D uncertain. The sample in question was whole blood, obtained in connection with sensitization to the hapten diphenylcyclopropenone (DPC). The DNA of the CDR3 is TGTGCCAGCAGTTTGGTACAACATGAGCCCCAGCATTTT. This gives the protein CASSLVQHEPQHF.